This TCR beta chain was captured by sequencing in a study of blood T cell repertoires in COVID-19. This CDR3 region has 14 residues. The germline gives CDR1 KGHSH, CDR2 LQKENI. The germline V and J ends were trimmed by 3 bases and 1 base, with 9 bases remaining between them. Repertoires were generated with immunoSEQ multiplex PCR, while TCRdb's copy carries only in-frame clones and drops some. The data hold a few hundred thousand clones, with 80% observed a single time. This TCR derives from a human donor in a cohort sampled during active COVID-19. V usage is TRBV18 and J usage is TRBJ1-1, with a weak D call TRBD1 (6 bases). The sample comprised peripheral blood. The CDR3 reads CASSPGGQNTEAFF. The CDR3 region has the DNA TGTGCCAGCTCACCCGGGGGGCAGAACACTGAAGCTTTCTTT.